This record covers a single T cell receptor beta chain. Data came from immunoSEQ multiplex PCR; TCRdb stores just in-frame clones and leaves some out. The data show about 80,000 clones, about 92% seen once. There are 15 residues in the CDR3. With 3 bases clipped from V and 0 bases from J, the junction kept 3 bases outside the gene matches. Germline V gene lookup returns CDR1 MNHNS and CDR2 SASEGT. This sample is part of a study of graft-versus-host responses after intestinal transplantation. Study overall: Among the recipients, all got anti-thymocyte globulin induction and then tacrolimus and steroids for about three years.

Specimen: PBMCs, collected 98 days after intestinal transplantation. The TCR comes from a human patient who received an intestinal transplant, so some T cells may come from the graft donor. This chain connects TRBV6-1 to TRBJ2-5; 8 nucleotides align to TRBD2. In nucleotides, the CDR3 is TGTGCCAGCAGTGATAGCGGGGCCAACCAAGAGACCCAGTACTTC. This sequence encodes CASSDSGANQETQYF.